The 26 T cell receptor beta chains below all came from one sample that was sequenced in a study of blood T cell repertoires in COVID-19. Generated by immunoSEQ multiplex PCR, the TCRdb table keeps only in-frame clones and is missing some. The table includes about 68,000 clones, 70% to 90% detected once. Sequencing was carried out using peripheral blood. The receptors originated from a middle-aged man with acute or convalescent COVID-19.

The chain uses TRBV7-2 and TRBJ1-3; D unclear. Trimming cost V 2 bases and J 0 bases, with 5 bases left between them. The length of the CDR3 is 14 residues. Germline V gene lookup returns CDR1 SGHTA and CDR2 FQGNSA. Written as DNA, the CDR3 is TGTGCCAGCAGCTTACGAGCCTCTGGAAACACCATATATTTT. Protein sequence: CASSLRASGNTIYF.

This chain links TRBV28 with TRBJ1-1, with a possible D match to TRBD1 (5 bases). Germline V gene data show CDR1 as MDHEN and CDR2 as SYDVKM. This CDR3 has 12 residues. The V gene lost 2 bases and the J gene lost 9 bases, with 10 bases spanning the gap. The CDR3 loop is CASSLRQSQAFF. As DNA, the CDR3 is TGTGCCAGCAGTTTACGACAGAGCCAAGCTTTCTTT.

This sequence joins TRBV6-5 and TRBJ1-2, with D perhaps matching TRBD1 (6 bases). Deletions cut 4 bases from V and 3 bases from J, with 12 bases between. The length of the CDR3 is 14 residues. Germline V lookup: CDR1 MNHEY, CDR2 SVGAGI. The CDR3 nucleotides read TGTGCCAGCAGTTGGACAGACACCTACTATGGCTACACCTTC. As protein: CASSWTDTYYGYTF.

CDR3 coding DNA: TGCGCCAGTTCGACAGGCCTTGGGTCCCTCTGGGCTTTCTTT. Translation: CASSTGLGSLWAFF. The chain is built from TRBV10-2 and TRBJ1-1; possibly TRBD1 for D (6 bases). The CDR3 runs to 14 residues. V gave up 9 bases and J gave up 11 bases, with 25 bases separating them. Germline CDR1 WSHSY, CDR2 SAAADI.

The chain uses TRBV3-1 (or the pseudogene TRBV3-2) and TRBJ2-3; 11 nucleotides align to TRBD2. The V and J ends lost 0 bases and 2 bases, in that order; junction bases with no gene match: 10. The CDR3 runs to 19 residues. Per germline, CDR1 LGHDT and CDR2 YNNKEL (reference sequence). CDR3 coding DNA: TGTGCCAGCAGCCAAGATGTCTTAGCGGGAGGGCGAAACACAGATACGCAGTATTTT. It specifies CASSQDVLAGGRNTDTQYF.

This sequence joins TRBV7-7 and TRBJ2-3; D may be TRBD2 (8 bases). This CDR3 comprises 13 residues. The V gene's germline CDR1 is SSHAT and CDR2 FNYEAQ (reference sequence). This chain's CDR3 is CASGAGGTDTQYF. Here the CDR3 DNA reads TGTGCTAGCGGGGCAGGGGGAACAGATACGCAGTATTTT.

The chain recombines TRBV6-6 with TRBJ1-2, with TRBD1 as a possible D gene (5 bases). Trimming removed 2 bases from V and 8 bases from J, with 12 bases in between. The V gene's germline CDR1 is MNHNY and CDR2 SVGAGI (reference sequence). The CDR3 is made up of 13 amino acids. The CDR3 DNA is TGTGCCAGCAGTTACGGCAGGGAGGACGGCTACACCTTC. Protein product: CASSYGREDGYTF.

The V gene is TRBV18, the J gene TRBJ1-6; TRBD1 aligns across 12 bases. This CDR3 has 16 amino acids. The germline gives CDR1 KGHSH, CDR2 LQKENI. Trimming took 3 bases from V and 7 from J; bases not matched to a gene: 4. CDR3 protein: CASSPGTGGRNSPLHF. The CDR3 bases are TGTGCCAGCTCACCTGGGACAGGGGGCCGCAATTCACCCCTCCACTTT. Combining the CDR3 with reference TRBV18 and TRBJ1-6 gives the whole variable domain NAGVMQNPRHLVRRRGQEARLRCSPMKGHSHVYWYRQLPEEGLKFMVYLQKENIIDESGMPKERFSAEFPKEGPSILRIQQVVRGDSAAYFCASSPGTGGRNSPLHFGNGTRLTVT.

The chain uses TRBV11-3 and TRBJ2-1; possible D gene TRBD2, 6 bases. The CDR3 spans 13 residues. V gave up 5 bases and J gave up 3 bases, with 8 bases separating them. The germline CDR1 and CDR2 sequences are SGHNT and YENEEA. CDR3 in DNA: TGTGCCAGCAGCGGGGGAGGCTACAATGAGCAGTTCTTC. Translation gives CASSGGGYNEQFF.

The V and J genes are TRBV5-6 and TRBJ2-1; the match to TRBD2 covers 14 bases. Germline-derived CDR1 and CDR2 are SGHDT and YYEEEE. The V gene end was trimmed by 6 bases and the J gene end by 9 bases; junction bases not matched to a gene: 8. This CDR3 comprises 15 residues. CDR3 in amino acids: CASTDGLAGGSEQFF. The CDR3 DNA reads as TGTGCCAGCACCGATGGACTAGCGGGAGGCTCTGAGCAGTTCTTC.

This sequence joins TRBV15 and TRBJ1-5; D ambiguous. The germline CDR1 and CDR2 sequences are LNHNV and YYDKDF (reference sequence). The V and J ends lost 5 bases and 0 bases respectively, with 11 bases between them. The CDR3 consists of 15 residues. The CDR3 here is CATSFEYNSNQPQHF. CDR3 bases: TGTGCCACCAGCTTTGAATACAATAGCAATCAGCCCCAGCATTTT.

This chain joins TRBV10-3 and TRBJ1-3; no firm D call. The length of the CDR3 is 15 residues. Germline V CDR1 and CDR2: ENHRY, SYGVKD. Trimming removed 4 bases at V and 0 bases at J, with 10 bases between. CDR3 coding DNA: TGTGCCATCAGTGGGCAGAGCGCCTCTGGAAACACCATATATTTT. It is translated as CAISGQSASGNTIYF.

The chain carries TRBV14 and TRBJ1-1; TRBD1 agrees at 10 bases. The V segment lost 4 bases and the J segment 1 base; nucleotides outside the gene matches: 6. Germline V CDR1 and CDR2: SGHDN, FVKESK. The CDR3 spans 16 residues. The CDR3 sequence: CASSPRQGAGNTEAFF. The CDR3 DNA reads as TGTGCCAGCAGCCCTCGACAGGGGGCCGGGAACACTGAAGCTTTCTTT.

The chain couples TRBV2 to TRBJ2-1; no clear D gene. Germline-derived CDR1 and CDR2 are SNHLY and FYNNEI. The CDR3 contains 10 residues. The ends were cut back, 8 bases at V and 8 bases at J, with 7 bases in the middle. CDR3 sequence: CASGRDEQFF. CDR3 in DNA: TGTGCCAGCGGCCGGGATGAGCAGTTCTTC.

This rearrangement joins TRBV18 to TRBJ2-3; D may be TRBD2 (6 bases). The V end was cut by 0 bases, the J end by 1 base, with 23 bases between. CDR3 length: 20 amino acids. The V gene's germline CDR1 is KGHSH and CDR2 LQKENI. CDR3 nucleotides: TGTGCCAGCTCACCACCGCGGGGCGCCGTCCCCGCACTCGGCACAGATACGCAGTATTTT. Its translation is CASSPPRGAVPALGTDTQYF.

The chain links TRBV11-2 to TRBJ2-2; D gene unclear. CDR3 size: 12 residues. Germline V lookup: CDR1 SGHAT, CDR2 FQNNGV. The V gene lost 4 bases and the J gene lost 9 bases, with 9 bases spanning the gap. The CDR3 loop reads CASSSAVWELFF. The DNA for the CDR3 is TGTGCCAGCAGCTCGGCGGTTTGGGAGCTGTTTTTT.

This rearrangement joins TRBV19 to TRBJ1-3; D possibly corresponds to TRBD1 (5 bases). Trimming cost V 3 bases and J 2 bases, with 11 bases left between them. Germline CDR1 is LNHDA and CDR2 is SQIVND (reference sequence). The CDR3 spans 15 residues. CDR3 residues: CASSIPDNTGNTIYF. The CDR3 DNA follows: TGTGCCAGTAGTATCCCGGACAATACTGGAAACACCATATATTTT.

The DNA of the CDR3 is TGTGCCAGCAGTCGACCCCTGGCGGGAGAATCCAATGAGCAGTTCTTC. Its translation: CASSRPLAGESNEQFF. The chain has TRBV9 and TRBJ2-1; 7 bases agree with TRBD2. Trimming took 5 bases from V and 6 from J; bases not matched to a gene: 14. Germline loops: CDR1 SGDLS, CDR2 YYNGEE. This CDR3 region has 16 residues.

The gene calls are TRBV7-2 and TRBJ2-3; D might be TRBD2 (7 bases). Germline loops: CDR1 SGHTA, CDR2 FQGNSA. The CDR3 has 16 amino acids. Trimming cost V 4 bases and J 7 bases, with 21 bases left between them. CDR3 sequence reads: CASSSPIAGGLNTQYF. In DNA form, the CDR3 reads TGTGCCAGCAGCTCACCAATAGCCGGGGGGCTCAATACGCAGTATTTT.

CDR3 nucleotides: TGTGCCAGCAGCGTAGAATCGGGACAAACCTACGAGCAGTACTTC. Encoded protein: CASSVESGQTYEQYF. The chain links TRBV9 to TRBJ2-7; the D gene is possibly TRBD1 (6 bases). The CDR3 totals 15 residues. V was pared by 0 bases and J by 2 bases, with 12 bases between. Germline CDR1 reads SGDLS; CDR2 reads YYNGEE.

V and J are TRBV6-6 and TRBJ1-1, with 7 positions matching TRBD1. CDR3 size: 12 residues. V trimming: 6 bases; J trimming: 5 bases; junction bases outside the gene matches: 3. Germline lookup yields CDR1 MNHNY and CDR2 SVGAGI (reference sequence). The CDR3 DNA reads as TGTGCCAGCAGCCTACAGGGGACTGAAGCTTTCTTT. Residues: CASSLQGTEAFF.

The genes are TRBV10-1 and TRBJ2-7; D gene ambiguous. The germline gives CDR1 WNHNN, CDR2 SYGVQD (reference sequence). Trimming removed 10 bases from V and 0 bases from J, with 7 bases in between. This CDR3 region has 11 residues. CDR3 in amino acids: CATRSSYEQYF. The CDR3 region has the DNA TGCGCCACCCGCAGCTCCTACGAGCAGTACTTC.

The chain recombines TRBV30 with TRBJ2-6; D gene unclear. V lost 5 bases and J 4 bases, leaving 9 bases between the germline ends. The CDR3 runs 13 residues. Germline values: CDR1 GTSNPN, CDR2 SVGIG (reference sequence). Written as DNA, the CDR3 is TGTGCCTGGGCTCTATCGGGGGCCAACGTCCTGACTTTC. Its protein product is CAWALSGANVLTF.

This chain uses TRBV27 with TRBJ2-3; TRBD2 matches 8 bases. Germline CDR1 and CDR2: MNHEY and SMNVEV (reference sequence). Losses at the gene ends were 2 bases for V and 2 bases for J; bases not matched to a gene: 3. This CDR3 spans 15 amino acids. The CDR3 DNA follows: TGTGCCAGCAGTTTAGCGGGACTAGTCACAGATACGCAGTATTTT. It translates to CASSLAGLVTDTQYF.

V and J are TRBV2 and TRBJ2-2, with 8 bases fitting TRBD1. CDR1 is SNHLY and CDR2 is FYNNEI in the germline V gene. With 5 bases clipped from V and 1 base from J, the junction kept 3 bases outside the gene matches. CDR3 length equals 15 residues. CDR3 DNA: TGTGCCAGCAGTTGGACAGGGAGGAACACCGGGGAGCTGTTTTTT. Protein product: CASSWTGRNTGELFF.

The chain is built from TRBV3-1 (or the pseudogene TRBV3-2) and TRBJ1-1, with D perhaps TRBD1 (5 bases). Per the germline V gene, CDR1 is LGHDT and CDR2 is YNNKEL (reference sequence). The CDR3 consists of 15 residues. Trimming left V 0 bases short and J 4 bases short, with 12 bases between. For the CDR3, the DNA is TGTGCCAGCAGCCAAGAGTGGGGCGTCGTCACTGAAGCTTTCTTT. Protein sequence: CASSQEWGVVTEAFF.